The sequence of this TCR beta chain was determined in a study of response to subunit inactivated influenza vaccine. TCRdb processed the RT-PCR reads anew with MiXCR; each CDR3 protein has one entry. The repertoire holds about 300,000 distinct CDR3 sequences, with roughly a fifth as singletons. Regarding the study as a whole: Authors suggested each seasonal flu vaccination may recruit only limited numbers of new T cells.

The sample holds a few counts of this clonotype. The antigen remains unidentified. The CDR3 length is 19 residues. Sequencing was performed on PBMCs from blood, taken approximately 22 months after vaccination. This chain connects TRBV21-1 to TRBJ2-3; TRBD1, as called in the table, went unchecked against the DNA. TRBV21-1 is a pseudogene. This sequence was found in a man between 50 and 69 years old who received an inactivated influenza vaccine. Here the CDR3 DNA reads TGTGCCAGCAAAATCGTCGACAGGGGGCAAGCGGGAAAGACAGATACGCAGTATTTT. As protein: CASKIVDRGQAGKTDTQYF.